This T cell receptor beta chain was observed in a study of T cell clonotyping in hematopoietic cell transplantation (dated by TCRdb to the early 2020s). For the wider study: A total of around 140 blood samples were collected in the study from roughly 32 consecutive transplant recipients and their related donors. Recruitment of patients was conducted between 2015 and January 2017, and follow-up was continued until September 2020 or death.

The immunoSEQ assay, a bias-controlled multiplex PCR with V- and J-specific primers, was used to amplify TCR beta CDR3 regions from genomic DNA. A proprietary barcode and Illumina adapter sequences were added to the CDR3 amplicons in a second PCR step. CDR3 libraries were sequenced on an Illumina MiSeq instrument. Per the authors' processing: Export and quality control were done with immunoSEQ Analyzer 3.0, while downstream analyses used R Bioconductor and Immunarch. Repertoire metrics were calculated using only productive rearrangements within the normalized downsampled data set. Pathologically expanded clonotypes were defined as those larger than 5 templates in the normalized cohort. Repertoire diversity was measured with the Inverse Simpson Index. The non-normalized data set was used for CMV-specificity analyses so that all clonotypes could be captured. TCRdb's version of the immuneACCESS table is confined to in-frame rearrangements and falls short of the full clone set. An unresolved V gene accounts for under half of the shortfall where checked; the remainder is of unknown origin. The V and J calls and clone size come from that table; D and trimming were worked out from the DNA. This sample lists more than 65,000 clones; around 94% were detected once. Of the sample, roughly 1.7% is held by the ten largest clones.

Spanning cysteine to phenylalanine, the CDR3 consists of 15 amino acids. The only DNA kept is the CDR3, 45 bases in frame from the first base. V and J are trimmed by 4 bases and 5 bases, and the gene matches miss 7 bases of the junction. From a lookup of the germline V gene, CDR1 and CDR2 are LGHNA and YSLEER. With regard to this clone: Its target antigen remains unknown. The record has no base qualities; no much larger clone is one base away.

Overall study results and their limits: Inverse Simpson Index values from donors and from recipients before transplant predicted broader TCR repertoire diversity after transplant. Recipient TCR diversity fell after transplant, with pathologically expanded clonotypes rising progressively from day 30 to day 180. The sample size was limited, and because cells were not sorted, the contributions of CD4 and CD8 repertoires could not be separated. Just a small fraction of recipient repertoires overlapped with donor repertoires, and more than 95% appeared de novo at the given depth.

Blood samples for TCR beta sequencing were provided by related transplant donors. Nuclei Lysis Solution was used to extract genomic DNA from fresh or cryopreserved unfractionated peripheral blood mononuclear cells. The source material was peripheral blood mononuclear cells. This sequence uses TRBV4-3 and TRBJ2-5, with 10 central nucleotides matching TRBD2. This TCR derives from a man aged 50 or older in good health. Some clones in this sample may be carry-over from other donors' samples. The CDR3 amino acid sequence is: CASSLLAGIGETQYF. The base sequence is TGCGCCAGCAGCCTACTAGCGGGAATTGGGGAGACCCAGTACTTC.